The sequence of this T cell receptor beta chain was determined in a study of blood T cell repertoires in COVID-19. In the study overall: COVID-19 samples, acute and convalescent, were from the United States, Italy and Spain. Sample material is recorded as cDNA or gDNA derived from T cells, B-cell-depleted T cells, or PBMCs.

CDR3 length equals 15 residues. V shed 4 bases and J 1 base; nucleotides not matched to a gene: 4. In germline, CDR1 is LNHNV, CDR2 YYDKDF (reference sequence). Methods used by the authors: Counts of nucleated cells, estimated from reference gene primer amplification, were obtained. Sequenced by immunoSEQ multiplex PCR; TCRdb stores in-frame clones only, minus some. V, J and clone size derive from that table, while D and trimming were established from the DNA sequence. The sample lists about 120,000 clones, 85% to 90% occurring once. The chain couples TRBV15 to TRBJ1-1, with 9 bases aligning to TRBD1. The TCR was taken from a man aged 45-65 years with acute or convalescent COVID-19. Sequenced input: peripheral blood. Here the CDR3 DNA reads TGTGCCACCAGCAAGGACAGGGGAAGGAACACTGAAGCTTTCTTT. Translating it yields CATSKDRGRNTEAFF.